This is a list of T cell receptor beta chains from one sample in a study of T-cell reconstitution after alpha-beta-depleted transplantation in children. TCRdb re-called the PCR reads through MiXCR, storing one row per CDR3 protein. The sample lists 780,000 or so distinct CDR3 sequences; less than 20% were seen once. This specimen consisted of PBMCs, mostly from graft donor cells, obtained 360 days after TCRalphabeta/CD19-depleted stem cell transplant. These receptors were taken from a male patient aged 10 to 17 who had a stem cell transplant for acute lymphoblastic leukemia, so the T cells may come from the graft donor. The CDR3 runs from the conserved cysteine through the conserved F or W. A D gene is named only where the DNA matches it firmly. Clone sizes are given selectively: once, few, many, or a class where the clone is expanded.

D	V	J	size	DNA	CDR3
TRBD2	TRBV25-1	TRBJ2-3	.	TGTGCCAGCAGTACACGGCCACTAGCGAGCGCCACAGATACGCAGTATTTT	CASSTRPLASATDTQYF
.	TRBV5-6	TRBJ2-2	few	TGTGCCAGCAGCTTGTATGCTACTAGCATCGGGGAGCTGTTTTTT	CASSLYATSIGELFF
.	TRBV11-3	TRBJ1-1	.	TGTGCCAGCAGCTTCGGGGCCGATTCCACTGAAGCTTTCTTT	CASSFGADSTEAFF
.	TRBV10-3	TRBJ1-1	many	TGTGCCATCAGAGAGGCCATAGGTGGGTCGGAAGCTTTCTTT	CAIREAIGGSEAFF
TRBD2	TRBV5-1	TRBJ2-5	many	TGCGCCAGCAGCCTTGTAGCGGGAGTACAAGAGACCCAGTACTTC	CASSLVAGVQETQYF
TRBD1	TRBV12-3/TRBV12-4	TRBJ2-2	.	TGTGCCAGCAGGCAGACAGGGTCCGGGGAGCTGTTTTTT	CASRQTGSGELFF
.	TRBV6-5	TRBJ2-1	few	TGTGCCAGCAGTTACTCGGCCCGCGGGGTCGGTGAGCAGTTCTTC	CASSYSARGVGEQFF
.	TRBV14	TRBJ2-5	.	TGTGCCAGCAGCCACGCCGAAGAGACCCAGTACTTC	CASSHAEETQYF
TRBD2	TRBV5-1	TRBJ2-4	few	TGCGCCAGCAGCTTCGGGCCCCATGGACTAGCGGGAGGACCCAACATTCAGTACTTC	CASSFGPHGLAGGPNIQYF
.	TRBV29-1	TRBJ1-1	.	TGCAGCGTTGTGGTCGGCACTGAAGCTTTCTTT	CSVVVGTEAFF
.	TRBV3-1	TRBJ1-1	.	TGTGCCAGCAGCCAAGATTTGCCAGCTAACACTGAAGCTTTCTTT	CASSQDLPANTEAFF
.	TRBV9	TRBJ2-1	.	TGTGCCAGCAGCGTAGGGCTTAGCTCCCCCTACAATGAGCAGTTCTTC	CASSVGLSSPYNEQFF
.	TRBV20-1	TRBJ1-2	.	TGCAGTGCTAGAGTCCTGGAGGAGTATCGGGGCTACACCTTC	CSARVLEEYRGYTF
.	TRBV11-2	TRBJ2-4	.	TGTGCCAGCAGCTTAGGTGGTAGCAGGGGTACAAGGACCAAAAACATTCAGTACTTC	CASSLGGSRGTRTKNIQYF
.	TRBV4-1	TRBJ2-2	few	TGCGCCAGCAGACGTGTCGTCTCTTTGTACACCGGGGAGCTGTTTTTT	CASRRVVSLYTGELFF
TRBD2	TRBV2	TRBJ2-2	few	TGTGCCAGCGGTTTCGGGAGGACCGGGGAGCTGTTTTTT	CASGFGRTGELFF
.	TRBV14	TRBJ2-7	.	TGTGCCAGCAGCCAAGGGAGGGGGCCCTACGAGCAGTACTTC	CASSQGRGPYEQYF
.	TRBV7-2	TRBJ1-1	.	TGTGCCAGCAGCCGCTCGGCAGGGAACACTGAAGCTTTCTTT	CASSRSAGNTEAFF
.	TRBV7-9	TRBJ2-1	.	TGTGCCAGCAGCTTAGCGCGTCTGGACCGGTGGTTCTTC	CASSLARLDRWFF
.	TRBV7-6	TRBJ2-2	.	TGTGCCAGCAGCACCGCGGGTCGGTCGACCGGGGAGCTGTTTTTT	CASSTAGRSTGELFF
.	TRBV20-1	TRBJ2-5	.	TGCAGTGCTAGAAACCCAGGGAGTAGAGAGACCCAGTACTTC	CSARNPGSRETQYF
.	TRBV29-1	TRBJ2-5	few	TGCAGCGTTAGCTCCGGGCTAGCGCCCGAGACCCAGTACTTC	CSVSSGLAPETQYF
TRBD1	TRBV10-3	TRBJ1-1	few	TGTGCCATCAGTGGGACAGGGAACACTGAAGCTTTCTTT	CAISGTGNTEAFF
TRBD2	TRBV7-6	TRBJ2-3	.	TGTGCCAGCAGCTTAATGGGTAGCGGGAGGTTGCGCATACCAGATACGCAGTATTTT	CASSLMGSGRLRIPDTQYF
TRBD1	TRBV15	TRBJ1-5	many	TGTGCCACCAGCAGAGCAGGACAGGGGGCCAATCAGCCCCAGCATTTT	CATSRAGQGANQPQHF
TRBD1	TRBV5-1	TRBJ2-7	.	TGCGCCAGCAGGGTGTATGGACAGGGGGCGTACGAGCAGTACTTC	CASRVYGQGAYEQYF
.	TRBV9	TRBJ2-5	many	TGTGCCAGCAGCGTAGCCCCAGGGCAAGAGACCCAGTACTTC	CASSVAPGQETQYF
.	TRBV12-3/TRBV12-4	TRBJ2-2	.	TGTGCCAGCAGTTTCGTGAGAAACGGGGAGCTGTTTTTT	CASSFVRNGELFF
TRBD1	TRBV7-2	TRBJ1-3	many	TGTGCCAGCAGGATGACAGGGGACAACTCTGGAAACACCATATATTTT	CASRMTGDNSGNTIYF
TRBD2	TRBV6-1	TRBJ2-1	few	TGTGCCAGACCTCAATCCCCGGGACTAGACCGATTAGCGAAAAATGAGCAGTTCTTC	CARPQSPGLDRLAKNEQFF
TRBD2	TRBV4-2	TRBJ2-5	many	TGTGCCAGCAGCCAATTGCTAGCGGGAGGCGGGGAGACCCAGTACTTC	CASSQLLAGGGETQYF
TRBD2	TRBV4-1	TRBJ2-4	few	TGCGCCAGCAGCCCTACTAGCGGGAGAATTCTACTAGCCAAAAACATTCAGTACTTC	CASSPTSGRILLAKNIQYF
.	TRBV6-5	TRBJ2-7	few	TGTGCCAGCAGTTACCCGGCAGGGTCAGACGGCTCCTACGAGCAGTACTTC	CASSYPAGSDGSYEQYF
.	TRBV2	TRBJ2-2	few	TGTGCCAGCAGTGCCAGGGTACCCGGGGAGCTGTTTTTT	CASSARVPGELFF
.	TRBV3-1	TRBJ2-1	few	TGTGCCAGCAGCCAGAGAGGAGCCTTGAATGAGCAGTTCTTC	CASSQRGALNEQFF
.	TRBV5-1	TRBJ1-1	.	TGCGCCAGCAGGGGGAGGCAGTTTGAAGCTTTCTTT	CASRGRQFEAFF
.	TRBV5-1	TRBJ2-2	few	TGCGCCAGCAGCTTGCCCTCGACAGCGAACACCGGGGAGCTGTTTTTT	CASSLPSTANTGELFF